This T cell receptor beta chain was obtained from a study of OX40 agonist ivuxolimab in advanced cancers. This table comes from immunoSEQ multiplex PCR, and its TCRdb copy is limited to in-frame clones, with some not included. The top ten hold 3% to 4% of the sample, which has tens of thousands of clones, 85% to 90% seen once. V gave up 3 bases and J gave up 7 bases; unmatched junction bases: 7. Per the germline V gene, CDR1 is LNHNV and CDR2 is YYDKDF (reference sequence). There are 15 residues in the CDR3. The input for sequencing was CD4+ or CD8+ T cells sorted from blood, taken in a trial of the OX40 agonist ivuxolimab. This receptor was taken from an adult with an advanced solid tumor such as melanoma, head and neck, liver or kidney cancer. The rearrangement links TRBV15 to TRBJ1-2; 11 bases map to TRBD1. The CDR3 protein is CATSRNPGTGGGYTF. For the CDR3, the DNA is TGTGCCACCAGCAGGAACCCTGGGACAGGGGGTGGCTACACCTTC.